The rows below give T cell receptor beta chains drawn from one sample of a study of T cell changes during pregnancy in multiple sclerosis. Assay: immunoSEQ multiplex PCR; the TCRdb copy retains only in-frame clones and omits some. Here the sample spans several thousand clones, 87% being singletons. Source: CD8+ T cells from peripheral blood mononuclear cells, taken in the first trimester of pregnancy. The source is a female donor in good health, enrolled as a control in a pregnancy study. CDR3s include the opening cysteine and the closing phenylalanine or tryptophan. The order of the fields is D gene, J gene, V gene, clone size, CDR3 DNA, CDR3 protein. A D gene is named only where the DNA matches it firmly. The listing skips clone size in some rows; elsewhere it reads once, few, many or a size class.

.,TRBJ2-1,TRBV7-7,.,TGTGCTAGCAGCTTAGAGCCTAGCGATGAGCAGTTCTTC,CASSLEPSDEQFF
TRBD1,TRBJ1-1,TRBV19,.,TGTGCCACAGACAGGGGCGACACTGAAGCTTTCTTT,CATDRGDTEAFF
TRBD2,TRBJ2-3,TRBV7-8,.,TGTGCCAGCAGCTTAGAGCGGGGGAGCACAGATACGCAGTATTTT,CASSLERGSTDTQYF
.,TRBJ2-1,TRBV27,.,TGTGCCAGCAGTTTACGAGGATATGAGCAGTTCTTC,CASSLRGYEQFF
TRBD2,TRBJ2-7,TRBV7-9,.,TGTGCCAGCAGTTTTAGCGGGAGTGGCTACGAGCAGTACTTC,CASSFSGSGYEQYF
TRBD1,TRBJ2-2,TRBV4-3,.,TGCGCCAGCAGCCAAGAAAAGGGGGCACGAGGGGAGCTGTTTTTT,CASSQEKGARGELFF
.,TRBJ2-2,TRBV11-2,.,TGTGCCAGCAGCCTAGCTCGGGGGGCCCCCGGGGAGCTGTTTTTT,CASSLARGAPGELFF
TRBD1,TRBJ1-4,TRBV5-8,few,TGTGCCAGCAGCTTTGGGACAGGCAATGAAAAACTGTTTTTT,CASSFGTGNEKLFF
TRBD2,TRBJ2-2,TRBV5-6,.,TGTGCCAGCAGCTTGGCGACTAGCGGGCCCGGGGAGCTGTTTTTT,CASSLATSGPGELFF
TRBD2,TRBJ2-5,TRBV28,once,TGTGCCAGCAGCCGTGGACTAGCCAGAGCCCAAGAGACCCAGTACTTC,CASSRGLARAQETQYF
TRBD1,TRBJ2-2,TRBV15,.,TGTGCCACCAGCGATACCGGGACAGGGGACACCGGGGAGCTGTTTTTT,CATSDTGTGDTGELFF
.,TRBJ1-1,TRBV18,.,TGTGCCAGCTCACCGGAGGCGGGCACCGGGGTCACTGAAGCTTTCTTT,CASSPEAGTGVTEAFF
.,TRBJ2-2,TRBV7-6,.,TGTGCCAGCAGCTCCCCGACTAAAGCGAACACCGGGGAGCTGTTTTTT,CASSSPTKANTGELFF
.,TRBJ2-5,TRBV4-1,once,TGCGCCAGCAGCCAAGGACAGGACCCCCAAGAGACCCAGTACTTC,CASSQGQDPQETQYF
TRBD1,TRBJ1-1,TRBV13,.,TGTGCCAGCAGCCCCGGGACAGGGAACACTGAAGCTTTCTTT,CASSPGTGNTEAFF
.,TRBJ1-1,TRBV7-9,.,TGTGCCAGCAGCGTCCATCCCACTGAAGCTTTCTTT,CASSVHPTEAFF
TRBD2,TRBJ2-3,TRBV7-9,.,TGTGCCAGCAGCGGGGTAGGGACTAGCTCCACAGATACGCAGTATTTT,CASSGVGTSSTDTQYF